The 10 T cell receptor beta chains listed next were all sequenced from one sample in a study of cytomegalovirus exposure and HLA in healthy donors. PCR used 60 Vbeta primers and 13 Jbeta primers. Sequencing used immunoSEQ multiplex PCR; TCRdb keeps in-frame clones, though not all of them. Seen here are 200,000 or so clones, 60% to 85% observed once, and the top ten hold 15% to 17%. The specimen sequenced was PBMCs. The receptor set was obtained from a middle-aged man in good health and CMV-seronegative.

This clone appeared a few times. The V and J genes are TRBV9 and TRBJ2-3; the D is unclear. The CDR3 has 14 amino acids. The germline V gene has CDR1 SGDLS and CDR2 YYNGEE. Deletions cut 0 bases from V and 0 bases from J, with 5 bases between. The CDR3 protein is CASSVGHSTDTQYF. CDR3 DNA sequence: TGTGCCAGCAGCGTAGGGCACAGCACAGATACGCAGTATTTT.

The V and J genes are TRBV5-6 and TRBJ2-7; 7 nucleotides line up with TRBD1. V lost 4 bases to trimming and J lost 10 bases; unmatched junction nucleotides: 11. This CDR3 is built from 13 residues. CDR1 is SGHDT, CDR2 YYEEEE, per germline. In DNA, the CDR3 is TGTGCCAGCAGCCCCCGACAGGGAATGGAACAGTACTTC. Protein sequence: CASSPRQGMEQYF.

The chain has TRBV19 and TRBJ1-2; D unresolved. Looked up from germline, CDR1 is LNHDA and CDR2 is SQIVND (reference sequence). V lost 1 base and J lost 4, with 13 bases in between. CDR3 size: 15 residues. This CDR3 is CASSIGGAEGYGYTF. The DNA for the CDR3 is TGTGCCAGTAGTATAGGCGGCGCCGAGGGCTATGGCTACACCTTC.

The chain joins TRBV6-6 to TRBJ2-7, with TRBD1 matching 12 bases. With 6 bases clipped from V and 4 bases from J, the junction kept 4 bases outside the gene matches. The CDR3 consists of 14 residues. Germline loops: CDR1 MNHNY, CDR2 SVGAGI (reference sequence). DNA for the CDR3: TGTGCCAGCAGGGGACAGGGGGCTGGATACGAGCAGTACTTC. Translated, it gives CASRGQGAGYEQYF.

The sample holds a few counts of this clone. The chain uses TRBV20-1 and TRBJ2-3; no definite D call. The CDR3 loop spans 11 amino acids. Germline CDR1 reads DFQATT; CDR2 reads SNEGSKA (reference sequence). CDR3 sequence (DNA): TGCAGCGGGTTTAGCACAGATACGCAGTATTTT. Its protein is CSGFSTDTQYF.

The rearrangement links TRBV28 to TRBJ1-2; possibly TRBD1 for D (5 bases). Germline V gives CDR1 MDHEN, CDR2 SYDVKM. Trimming removed 3 bases at V and 4 bases at J, with 15 bases between. The CDR3 has 15 residues. The CDR3 nucleotides read TGTGCCAGCAGTTTTTCCCGGGCAGGGATCTATGGCTACACCTTC. This translates into CASSFSRAGIYGYTF.

The rearrangement links TRBV5-3 to TRBJ1-5; maybe TRBD1 (5 bases). TRBV5-3 is noted as an ORF with a role that remains uncertain. V was clipped by 5 bases and J by 5 bases, with 17 bases between them. This CDR3 region has 15 residues. Here the CDR3 DNA reads TGTGCCAGAAGTTTCCCGGCAGGGAGGTATCAGCCCCAGCATTTT. Translated: CARSFPAGRYQPQHF.

The chain joins TRBV28 to TRBJ1-5; 8 bases align to TRBD1. Germline V gene data show CDR1 as MDHEN and CDR2 as SYDVKM. CDR3 size: 16 residues. With 3 bases clipped from V and 4 bases from J, the junction kept 8 bases outside the gene matches. CDR3 coding DNA: TGTGCCAGCAGTTTCCCCGGACAGGGAGGGAATCAGCCCCAGCATTTT. Translating gives CASSFPGQGGNQPQHF.

The chain has TRBV7-8 and TRBJ2-2, with TRBD2 matching 8 bases. This CDR3 contains 16 residues. Germline CDR1 SGHVS, CDR2 FQNEAQ. V lost 4 bases and J lost 1; bases outside the gene matches: 5. The CDR3 DNA is TGTGCCAGCAGCTCCCCCGGGGGGGGGAACACCGGGGAGCTGTTTTTT. Its protein is CASSSPGGGNTGELFF.

The gene calls are TRBV29-1 and TRBJ2-3; D gene ambiguous. Trimming pared 1 base from V and 6 bases from J, leaving 8 bases between. The CDR3 contains 12 residues. CDR1 SQVTM and CDR2 ANQGSEA come from the germline V gene. The CDR3 region is CSVEVAMDTQYF. CDR3 bases: TGCAGCGTTGAAGTGGCCATGGATACGCAGTATTTT.